These 18 T cell receptor beta chains were sequenced from one sample in a study of response to subunit inactivated influenza vaccine. TCRdb re-derived calls from the RT-PCR reads in MiXCR, one entry per CDR3 protein. The sample holds hundreds of thousands of distinct CDR3 sequences, 12% to 15% seen once. The source was PBMCs from blood, collected 14 to 15 days before vaccination. These TCRs come from a middle-aged man who received an inactivated influenza vaccine.

This clonotype has a handful of counts. V gene TRBV24-1 combines with J gene TRBJ2-2, with D perhaps TRBD2 (5 bases). Germline lookup yields CDR1 KGHDR and CDR2 SFDVKD. The CDR3 sequence is 13 residues long. V was pared by 3 bases and J by 8 bases, with 9 bases between. CDR3 protein: CATSDLPGGELFF. CDR3 coding DNA: TGTGCCACCAGTGATCTCCCGGGGGGGGAGCTGTTTTTT.

The chain combines TRBV7-2 with TRBJ2-7, with D perhaps matching TRBD2 (5 bases). The CDR3 loop spans 14 amino acids. V was pared by 6 bases and J by 1 base, with 13 bases between. Germline values: CDR1 SGHTA, CDR2 FQGNSA. The CDR3 coding sequence is TGTGCCAGCAGGCGAGCGCCGGGGTCCTACGAGCAGTACTTC. It yields the protein CASRRAPGSYEQYF.

This clonotype has only a few counts. The CDR3 spells CASSRGSNYEQYF. For the CDR3, the DNA is TGTGCCAGCAGCCGGGGATCCAACTACGAGCAGTACTTC. The genes are TRBV25-1 and TRBJ2-7; D possibly corresponds to TRBD2 (5 bases). V lost 6 bases and J lost 3, with 12 bases in between. The CDR3 sequence is 13 residues long. Germline CDR1 MGHDK, CDR2 SYGVNS.

This clonotype showed up just a few times. The chain uses TRBV7-9 and TRBJ2-1; 11 nucleotides align to TRBD2. The CDR3 has 15 amino acids. Germline V lookup: CDR1 SEHNR, CDR2 FQNEAQ (reference sequence). After removal of 8 bases from V and 4 bases from J, the junction contained 7 bases not matched to a gene. As DNA, the CDR3 is TGTGCCAGCCCACCGGGACTAGCGGCTTACAATGAGCAGTTCTTC. Encoded protein: CASPPGLAAYNEQFF. Full variable domain (outside the CDR3, taken from reference TRBV7-9 and TRBJ2-1): DTGVSQNPRHKITKRGQNVTFRCDPISEHNRLYWYRQTLGQGPEFLTYFQNEAQLEKSRLLSDRFSAERPKGSFSTLEIQRTEQGDSAMYLCASPPGLAAYNEQFFGPGTRLTVL.

This clonotype was seen only once. J is TRBJ2-7 and V is TRBV4-2, with TRBD2 matching 7 bases. The germline gives CDR1 LGHNA, CDR2 YNFKEQ. The CDR3 extends over 15 amino acids. J was trimmed by 6 bases and V by 1 base; bases with no gene match: 9. The DNA for the CDR3 is TGTGCCAGCAGCCAAGTGGAAGCGGGGCTCGGCGAGCAGTACTTC. Its translation: CASSQVEAGLGEQYF.

This clonotype was recorded a few times. The CDR3 sequence: CASGGQVSYEQYF. DNA of the CDR3: TGTGCCAGCGGGGGACAGGTATCCTACGAGCAGTACTTC. The rearrangement links TRBV6-1 to TRBJ2-7; TRBD1 matches 8 bases. The CDR3 is 13 residues long. Germline V gene lookup returns CDR1 MNHNS and CDR2 SASEGT. The J segment lost 1 base and the V segment lost 8 bases, leaving 4 bases of the junction unmatched.

This clonotype was detected a few times. This chain joins TRBV7-8 and TRBJ2-2, with 9 nucleotides matching TRBD2. Trimming at V came to 7 bases and at J to 4 bases, leaving 13 bases not matched to a gene. The CDR3 spans 17 residues. The germline CDR1 and CDR2 sequences are SGHVS and FQNEAQ. The CDR3 loop is CASTPPLREGPTGELFF. In DNA, the CDR3 is TGTGCCAGCACCCCACCATTGCGGGAGGGCCCCACCGGGGAGCTGTTTTTT.

This clonotype was seen a few times. The J gene is TRBJ2-7, the V gene TRBV7-9, with TRBD1 matching over 9 bases. Germline CDR1 and CDR2: SEHNR and FQNEAQ (reference sequence). The CDR3 has 13 amino acids. V lost 6 bases, J lost 5 bases, and 5 bases stayed unmatched. The CDR3, as DNA: TGTGCCAGCAGACGACAGGGGGTAAACGAGCAGTACTTC. Its protein is CASRRQGVNEQYF. Looking up the rest from reference TRBV7-9 and TRBJ2-7 gives the full variable domain: DTGVSQNPRHKITKRGQNVTFRCDPISEHNRLYWYRQTLGQGPEFLTYFQNEAQLEKSRLLSDRFSAERPKGSFSTLEIQRTEQGDSAMYLCASRRQGVNEQYFGPGTRLTVT.

This clonotype was seen a handful of times. The chain uses TRBV4-3 and TRBJ1-6; 8 positions agree with TRBD1. Germline lookup yields CDR1 LGHNA and CDR2 YSLEER. CDR3 length: 15 amino acids. J was trimmed by 7 bases and V by 0 bases; bases with no gene match: 2. CDR3 bases: TGCGCCAGCAGCCAAGAGACAGGGGTCAATTCACCCCTCCACTTT. This sequence encodes CASSQETGVNSPLHF.

The gene calls are TRBV7-2 and TRBJ1-1; D remains ambiguous. CDR1 is SGHTA and CDR2 is FQGNSA in the germline V gene. Trimming removed 3 bases from V and 2 bases from J, with 19 bases in between. This CDR3 is built from 17 residues. This CDR3 is CASSFPWAPSSNTEAFF. The CDR3 bases are TGTGCCAGCAGCTTCCCGTGGGCCCCCTCTTCTAACACTGAAGCTTTCTTT.

Comment on this clonotype: This may be a read error: a much more frequent sequence differs by one nucleotide. The chain is built from TRBV7-9 and TRBJ2-5, with TRBD1 matching 9 bases. Germline assignment: CDR1 SEHNR and CDR2 FQNEAQ (reference sequence). This CDR3 contains 13 residues. V gave up 6 bases and J gave up 4 bases; unmatched junction bases: 3. DNA for the CDR3: TGTGCCAGCAGAAAGACAGGGGGAGAGACCCAGTACTTC. It yields the protein CASRKTGGETQYF.

The chain is built from TRBV18 and TRBJ2-7; TRBD1 might be the D (5 bases). The CDR3 covers 14 residues. Germline-derived CDR1 and CDR2 are KGHSH and LQKENI. V lost 5 bases, J lost 3 bases, and 14 bases lay in between. CDR3 DNA sequence: TGTGCCAGCTCAGCACAGACCCAGGGCTACGAGCAGTACTTC. This gives the protein CASSAQTQGYEQYF. Full variable domain (outside the CDR3, taken from reference TRBV18 and TRBJ2-7): NAGVMQNPRHLVRRRGQEARLRCSPMKGHSHVYWYRQLPEEGLKFMVYLQKENIIDESGMPKERFSAEFPKEGPSILRIQQVVRGDSAAYFCASSAQTQGYEQYFGPGTRLTVT.

There are many counts of this clonotype. The chain links TRBV6-2 or TRBV6-3 to TRBJ2-3; 8 bases agree with TRBD1. This CDR3 region has 15 residues. Germline V gene data show CDR1 as MNHEY and CDR2 as SVGEGT. V was clipped by 6 bases and J by 7 bases; unmatched bases: 12. The chain's CDR3 is CASRTGQGAVNTQYF. The CDR3 coding sequence is TGTGCCAGCAGGACTGGGCAGGGGGCGGTTAATACGCAGTATTTT.

The rearrangement joins TRBV14 to TRBJ2-7; D possibly corresponds to TRBD2 (5 bases). The germline V gene has CDR1 SGHDN and CDR2 FVKESK. This CDR3 has 16 residues. The V gene lost 4 bases and the J gene lost 2 bases, with 18 bases spanning the gap. CDR3 region: CASSLNSAAIPYEQYF. The CDR3 region has the DNA TGTGCCAGCAGCCTCAACTCAGCGGCCATACCCTACGAGCAGTACTTC.

This clonotype has more than one count but fewer than ten. The rearrangement uses TRBV7-9 and TRBJ2-1; D is uncertain. This CDR3 spans 14 amino acids. V was shortened by 5 bases and J by 0 bases, with 8 bases between the two germline ends. CDR1 is SEHNR, CDR2 FQNEAQ, per germline (reference sequence). The CDR3 spells CASSGTYSYNEQFF. The CDR3 region has the DNA TGTGCCAGCAGCGGAACCTACTCCTACAATGAGCAGTTCTTC. Variable domain in full (rest from reference TRBV7-9 and TRBJ2-1): DTGVSQNPRHKITKRGQNVTFRCDPISEHNRLYWYRQTLGQGPEFLTYFQNEAQLEKSRLLSDRFSAERPKGSFSTLEIQRTEQGDSAMYLCASSGTYSYNEQFFGPGTRLTVL.

This clonotype was counted ten times or more. The chain couples TRBV3-1 to TRBJ2-7; 8 positions match TRBD2. The CDR3 is 15 residues long. Germline lookup yields CDR1 LGHDT and CDR2 YNNKEL (reference sequence). Trimming cost V 1 base and J 7 bases; bases outside gene matches: 9. The CDR3 sequence is CASSQVAGRAIEQYF. CDR3 bases: TGTGCCAGCAGCCAAGTTGCCGGGAGGGCGATTGAGCAGTACTTC.

This clonotype was counted many times. V usage is TRBV27 and J usage is TRBJ2-2, with D possibly matching TRBD2 (6 bases). V was shortened by 5 bases and J by 4 bases, with 14 bases between the two germline ends. CDR3 length: 15 amino acids. Germline CDR1 is MNHEY and CDR2 is SMNVEV (reference sequence). The CDR3 loop reads CASSRSGLGTGELFF. CDR3 coding DNA: TGTGCCAGCAGTCGGTCGGGACTGGGCACCGGGGAGCTGTTTTTT.

This clonotype has at least ten counts. This chain uses TRBV5-1 with TRBJ1-2, with TRBD1 matching over 8 bases. Germline V gene sequence: CDR1 SGHRS, CDR2 YFSETQ. The CDR3 has 14 amino acids. V dropped 0 bases and J dropped 6; count of bases not matched to a gene: 4. DNA of the CDR3: TGCGCCAGCAGCTTGGGTGACAGGGGACATGGCTACACCTTC. Translation gives CASSLGDRGHGYTF.